One sample yielded the 2 T cell receptor beta chains listed below, sequenced in a study of cytomegalovirus exposure and HLA in healthy donors. It was with 60 Vbeta and 13 Jbeta primers that the PCR ran. The data were produced by immunoSEQ multiplex PCR, yet TCRdb's version contains in-frame clones alone and is incomplete. This sample has 90,000 to 120,000 clones; 74% occur once, and the top ten carry over 2.5%. Sequencing used PBMCs. All receptors come from a man aged 50 or older in good health and CMV-seropositive.

Turning to this clone: At one end the junction does not follow the germline gene, possibly because of a read error. The chain has TRBV4-1 and TRBJ2-7; TRBD2 aligns across 8 bases. The CDR3 is 14 residues long. Germline CDR1 reads MGHRA; CDR2 reads YSYEKL. In DNA form, the CDR3 reads TGTGCCAGCAGCCAACGGGAGGGCGGGAGCGAGCAGTACTTC. It is translated as CASSQREGGSEQYF.

This clone has only one observation. The chain is built from TRBV25-1 and TRBJ1-2, with D maybe TRBD1 (6 bases). CDR3 size: 14 residues. Germline lookup yields CDR1 MGHDK and CDR2 SYGVNS. Trimming removed 6 bases from V and 3 bases from J, with 14 bases in between. This CDR3 reads CASSRDTEHYGYTF. Here the CDR3 DNA reads TGTGCCAGCAGCCGGGACACTGAACACTATGGCTACACCTTC.